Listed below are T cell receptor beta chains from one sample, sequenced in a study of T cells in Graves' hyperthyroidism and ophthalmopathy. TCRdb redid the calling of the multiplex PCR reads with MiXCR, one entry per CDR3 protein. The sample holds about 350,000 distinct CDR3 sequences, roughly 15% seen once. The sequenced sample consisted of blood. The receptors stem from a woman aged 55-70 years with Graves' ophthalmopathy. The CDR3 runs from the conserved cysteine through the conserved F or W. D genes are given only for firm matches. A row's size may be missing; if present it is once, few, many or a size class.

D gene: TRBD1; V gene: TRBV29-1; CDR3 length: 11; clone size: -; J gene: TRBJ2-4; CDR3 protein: CSVTGDSIQYF; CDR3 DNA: TGCAGCGTAACAGGGGACAGCATTCAGTACTTC
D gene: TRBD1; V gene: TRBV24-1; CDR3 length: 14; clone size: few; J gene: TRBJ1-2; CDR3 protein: CATSDAGQFYGYTF; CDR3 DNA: TGTGCCACCAGTGATGCGGGACAGTTCTATGGCTACACCTTC
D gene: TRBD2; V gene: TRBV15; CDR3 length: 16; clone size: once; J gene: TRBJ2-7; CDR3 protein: CATSRTSGSQTYEQYF; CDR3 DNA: TGTGCCACCAGCAGGACTAGCGGGAGCCAGACCTACGAGCAGTACTTC
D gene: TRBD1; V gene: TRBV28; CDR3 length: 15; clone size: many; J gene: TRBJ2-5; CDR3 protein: CASSFPTGARETQYF; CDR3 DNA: TGTGCCAGCAGTTTCCCCACAGGGGCCCGAGAGACCCAGTACTTC
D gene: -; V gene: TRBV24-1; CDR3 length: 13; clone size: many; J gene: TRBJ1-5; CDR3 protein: CATSGYSNQPQHF; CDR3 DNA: TGTGCCACCTCCGGTTATAGCAATCAGCCCCAGCATTTT
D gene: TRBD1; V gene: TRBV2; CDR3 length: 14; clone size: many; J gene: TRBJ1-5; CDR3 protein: CASSGMGQDQPQHF; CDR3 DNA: TGTGCCAGCAGTGGCATGGGACAGGATCAGCCCCAGCATTTT
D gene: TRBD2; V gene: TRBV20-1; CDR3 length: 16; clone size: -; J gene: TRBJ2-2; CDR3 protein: CSARDRASGDTGELFF; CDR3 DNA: TGCAGTGCTAGAGATCGGGCTAGCGGAGACACCGGGGAGCTGTTTTTT
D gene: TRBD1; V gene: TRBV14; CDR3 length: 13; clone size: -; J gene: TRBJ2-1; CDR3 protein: CASSPRQGYEQFF; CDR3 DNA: TGTGCCAGCAGCCCGAGACAGGGGTATGAGCAGTTCTTC
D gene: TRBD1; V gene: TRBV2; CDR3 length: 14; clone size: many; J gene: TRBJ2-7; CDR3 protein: CASSVDRGPYEQYF; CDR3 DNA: TGTGCCAGCAGTGTCGACAGGGGGCCCTACGAGCAGTACTTC
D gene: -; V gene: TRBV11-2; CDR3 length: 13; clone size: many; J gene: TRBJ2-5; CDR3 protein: CASSLEGPGNQYF; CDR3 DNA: TGTGCCAGCAGCTTAGAAGGTCCGGGGAACCAGTACTTC
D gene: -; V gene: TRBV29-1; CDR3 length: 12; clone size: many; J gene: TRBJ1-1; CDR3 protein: CSVDPGGTEAFF; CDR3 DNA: TGCAGCGTTGACCCCGGGGGGACTGAAGCTTTCTTT
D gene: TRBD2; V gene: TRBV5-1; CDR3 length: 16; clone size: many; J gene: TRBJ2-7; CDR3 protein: CASSLAVGTSRGEQYF; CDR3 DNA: TGCGCCAGCAGCTTGGCCGTTGGGACTAGTCGTGGCGAGCAGTACTTC
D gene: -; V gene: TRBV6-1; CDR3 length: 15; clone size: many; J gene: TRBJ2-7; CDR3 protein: CASSLAGSSSYEQYF; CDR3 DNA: TGTGCCAGCAGTTTGGCAGGGTCGAGCTCCTACGAGCAGTACTTC
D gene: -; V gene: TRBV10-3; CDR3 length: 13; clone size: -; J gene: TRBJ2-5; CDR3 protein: CAINGQEKETQYF; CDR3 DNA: TGTGCCATCAACGGGCAGGAGAAAGAGACCCAGTACTTC
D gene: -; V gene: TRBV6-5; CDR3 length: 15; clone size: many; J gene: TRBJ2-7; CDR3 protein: CASSYSNLAPYEQYF; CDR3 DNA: TGTGCCAGCAGTTACTCGAACCTAGCCCCCTACGAGCAGTACTTC
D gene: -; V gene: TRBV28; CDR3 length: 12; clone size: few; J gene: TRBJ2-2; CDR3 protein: CAGGAGTGELFF; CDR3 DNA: TGTGCCGGGGGAGCGGGCACCGGGGAGCTGTTTTTT
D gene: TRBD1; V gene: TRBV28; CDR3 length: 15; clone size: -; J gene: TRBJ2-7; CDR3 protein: CASSLTGVLGGEQYF; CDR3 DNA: TGTGCCAGCAGTTTGACAGGGGTGCTTGGAGGCGAGCAGTACTTC
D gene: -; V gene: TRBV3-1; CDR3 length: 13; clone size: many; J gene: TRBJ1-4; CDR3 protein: CASSQDVREKLFF; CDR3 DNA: TGTGCCAGCAGCCAAGATGTGCGTGAAAAACTGTTTTTT